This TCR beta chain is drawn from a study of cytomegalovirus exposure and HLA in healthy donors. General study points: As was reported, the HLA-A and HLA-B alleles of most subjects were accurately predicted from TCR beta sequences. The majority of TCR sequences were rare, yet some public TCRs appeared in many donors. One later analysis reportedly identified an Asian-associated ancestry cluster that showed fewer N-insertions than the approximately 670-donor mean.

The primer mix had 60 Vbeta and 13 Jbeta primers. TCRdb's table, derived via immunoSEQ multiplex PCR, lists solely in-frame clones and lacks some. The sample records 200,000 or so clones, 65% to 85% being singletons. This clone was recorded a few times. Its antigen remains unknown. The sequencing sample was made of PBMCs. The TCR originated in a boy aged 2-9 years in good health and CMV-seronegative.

The CDR3 sequence: CASSWGQEWETQYF. The CDR3 coding sequence is TGTGCCAGCAGCTGGGGACAGGAGTGGGAGACCCAGTACTTC. The V gene is TRBV5-4, the J gene TRBJ2-5; the match to TRBD1 covers 8 bases. Looked up from germline, CDR1 is SGHNT and CDR2 is YYREEE (reference sequence). With V trimmed by 3 bases and J by 5 bases, 6 bases remained unmatched. The CDR3 spans 14 residues.